This TCR beta chain was recovered during a study of shared clonotypes between healthy human individuals. At the level of the study: Sampling drew on donors who were a couple of women and a few men aged 18 to 49.

Data came from immunoSEQ multiplex PCR; TCRdb stores just in-frame clones and leaves some out. Of around 300,000 clones in the sample, around 87% are singletons; the top ten hold roughly 16%. Germline V gene sequence: CDR1 MNHEY, CDR2 SVGAGI. Trimming took off 8 bases at V and 8 bases at J, with 4 bases between the two ends. CDR3 length: 9 amino acids. The receptor was derived from a young man in good health. The chain couples TRBV6-5 to TRBJ2-1; no clear D. The sample was memory CD8+ T cells sorted from blood. As to subset: CD45RO+ cells pooled with CCR7-negative TemRA cells. The CDR3: CASGYEQFF. The DNA for the CDR3 is TGTGCCAGCGGGTATGAGCAGTTCTTC.